One sample yielded the 4 T cell receptor beta chains listed below, sequenced in a study of T cells in Graves' hyperthyroidism and ophthalmopathy. TCR beta CDR3 sequences were amplified from RNA transcripts. TCR CDR3 underwent first-round RT-PCR with the HTBI primer set. TCRdb fed the multiplex PCR reads into MiXCR, producing one record per CDR3 protein. The data show approximately 420,000 distinct CDR3 sequences, around 13% seen once. Sequencing used blood. All receptors come from a young woman with Graves' hyperthyroidism.

In its sample, this clonotype was seen a few times. V usage is TRBV7-2 and J usage is TRBJ2-1, with 10 bases that match TRBD2. Germline lookup yields CDR1 SGHTA and CDR2 FQGNSA. This CDR3 has 15 residues. The J segment lost 6 bases and the V segment lost 5 bases, leaving 7 bases of the junction unmatched. CDR3 bases: TGTGCCAGCAGCGCTTCCGGGACTAGCGTCAATGAGCAGTTCTTC. The encoded protein is CASSASGTSVNEQFF. The whole variable domain, filled in from reference TRBV7-2 and TRBJ2-1, reads GAGVSQSPSNKVTEKGKDVELRCDPISGHTALYWYRQSLGQGLEFLIYFQGNSAPDKSGLPSDRFSAERTGGSVSTLTIQRTQQEDSAVYLCASSASGTSVNEQFFGPGTRLTVL.

This clonotype showed up many times. One junction end disagrees with the germline gene, perhaps due to a read error. The CDR3 region is CASSAGTGTEAFF. The DNA of the CDR3 is TGTGCCAGCAGTGCCGGGACAGGTACTGAGGCTTTCTTT. V and J are TRBV12-3 or TRBV12-4 and TRBJ1-1; 8 nucleotides match TRBD1. The CDR3 is 13 amino acids.

This clonotype was counted ten times or more. The chain joins TRBV28 to TRBJ1-1, with a possible D match to TRBD1 (5 bases). Looked up from germline, CDR1 is MDHEN and CDR2 is SYDVKM. This CDR3 is built from 17 residues. V dropped 4 bases and J dropped 1 base, with 19 bases sitting between them. CDR3 bases: TGTGCCAGCAGTTCTTTAGGGCCGGGGCTCTCGAACACTGAAGCTTTCTTT. This encodes CASSSLGPGLSNTEAFF.

This clonotype was seen at least ten times. The V gene is TRBV6-1, the J gene TRBJ2-5, with TRBD2 identical over 9 bases. V lost 5 bases to trimming and J lost 4 bases; unmatched junction nucleotides: 2. Germline lookup yields CDR1 MNHNS and CDR2 SASEGT. There are 13 residues in the CDR3. CDR3 sequence (DNA): TGTGCCAGCAGTTATAGCGGGAGAGAGACCCAGTACTTC. Encoded protein: CASSYSGRETQYF.